This paragraph covers one TCR beta chain sequence. V lost 8 bases to trimming and J lost 6 bases, with 17 bases between them. Germline CDR1 LNHDA, CDR2 SQIVND (reference sequence). The CDR3 spans 14 residues. This specimen belongs to a study of blood T cell repertoires in COVID-19. Study-level background: The United States, Italy and Spain were the sources of the acute and convalescent COVID-19 samples.

Per the original methods: Nucleated cell counts were estimated from reference gene primer amplification. Profiled with immunoSEQ multiplex PCR; TCRdb holds only in-frame clones, not every one. V and J calls and clone size are those listed in that table; D and trimming were worked out from the DNA. This table holds approximately 76,000 clones, about 86% found once. The rearrangement joins TRBV19 to TRBJ2-1; TRBD1 might be the D (5 bases). The sequenced sample was peripheral blood. The receptor was isolated from a man at least 80 years old in a cohort sampled during active COVID-19. CDR3 region: CASGAPGLINEQFF. The CDR3 bases are TGTGCCAGTGGGGCCCCCGGGTTAATCAATGAGCAGTTCTTC.